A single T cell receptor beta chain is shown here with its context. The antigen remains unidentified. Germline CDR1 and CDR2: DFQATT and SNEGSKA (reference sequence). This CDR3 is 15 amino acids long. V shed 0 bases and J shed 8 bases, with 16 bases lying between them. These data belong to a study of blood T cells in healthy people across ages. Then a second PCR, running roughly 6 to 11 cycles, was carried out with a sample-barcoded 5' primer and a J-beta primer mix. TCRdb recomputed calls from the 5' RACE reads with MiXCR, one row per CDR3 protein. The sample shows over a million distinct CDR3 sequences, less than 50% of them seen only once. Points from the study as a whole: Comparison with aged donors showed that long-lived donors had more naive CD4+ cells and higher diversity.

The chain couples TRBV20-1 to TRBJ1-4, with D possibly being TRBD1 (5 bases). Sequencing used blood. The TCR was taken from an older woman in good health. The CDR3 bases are TGCAGTGCTAGAGATCATACAGGAGTAAGAGAAAAACTGTTTTTT. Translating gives CSARDHTGVREKLFF.